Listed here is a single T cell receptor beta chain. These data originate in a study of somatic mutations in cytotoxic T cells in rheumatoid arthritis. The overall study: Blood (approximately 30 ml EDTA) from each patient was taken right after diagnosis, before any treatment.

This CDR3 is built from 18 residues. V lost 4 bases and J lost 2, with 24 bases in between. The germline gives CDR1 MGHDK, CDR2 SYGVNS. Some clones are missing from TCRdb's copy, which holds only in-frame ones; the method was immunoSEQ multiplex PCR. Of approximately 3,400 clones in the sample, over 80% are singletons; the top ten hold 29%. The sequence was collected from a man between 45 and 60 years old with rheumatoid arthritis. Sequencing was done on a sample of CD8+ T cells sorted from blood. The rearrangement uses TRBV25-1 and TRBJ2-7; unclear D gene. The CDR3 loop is CASSGVNRINPAPYEQYF. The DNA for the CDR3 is TGTGCCAGCAGTGGAGTGAACAGAATCAACCCGGCCCCCTACGAGCAGTACTTC.